The 25 T cell receptor beta chains given below trace back to one sample, sequenced in a study of shared clonotypes between healthy human individuals. Profiling relied on immunoSEQ multiplex PCR, and the TCRdb table lists in-frame clones only, not all of them. The sample holds just over 2,000,000 clones, roughly 95% seen once. The naive CD8 subset, CD45RO-negative cells positively selected for CCR7, excluded terminally differentiated effector memory CD45RA+ cells. Sequenced material: naive CD8+ T cells sorted from blood. The receptors shown here come from a man between 18 and 29 years old in good health.

The genes are TRBV7-2 and TRBJ2-3; no firm D call. Deletions cut 5 bases from V and 5 bases from J, with 17 bases between. Per germline, CDR1 SGHTA and CDR2 FQGNSA. The CDR3 contains 15 residues. The CDR3 bases are TGTGCCAGCAGCCCAAGACTTGGTATCGGAGATACGCAGTATTTT. Amino acid sequence: CASSPRLGIGDTQYF.

For this clone: The sample contains more than one DNA sequence encoding this CDR3. The genes are TRBV30 and TRBJ2-2; no clear D gene. The CDR3 has 10 residues. Trimming took off 3 bases at V and 7 bases at J, with 3 bases between the two ends. Germline assignment: CDR1 GTSNPN and CDR2 SVGIG (reference sequence). CDR3 loop: CAWRGGELFF. Written as DNA, the CDR3 is TGTGCCTGGAGGGGCGGGGAGCTGTTTTTT.

The chain combines TRBV5-8 with TRBJ2-5; D gene ambiguous. The V end lost 0 bases, the J end lost 2 bases, and 14 bases lay between the germline ends. The CDR3 runs to 16 residues. CDR1 SGHTS and CDR2 YDEGEE come from the germline V gene. CDR3 bases: TGTGCCAGCAGCTTGGAACCAGCCCTCATACAAGAGACCCAGTACTTC. It encodes CASSLEPALIQETQYF. Looking up the rest from reference TRBV5-8 and TRBJ2-5 gives the full variable domain: EAGVTQSPTHLIKTRGQQATLRCSPISGHTSVYWYQQALGLGLQFLLWYDEGEERNRGNFPPRFSGRQFPNYSSELNVNALELEDSALYLCASSLEPALIQETQYFGPGTRLLVL.

This clone was recorded once. The chain has TRBV9 and TRBJ1-2, with D possibly TRBD1 on 6 matching bases. Germline values: CDR1 SGDLS, CDR2 YYNGEE. This CDR3 has 14 amino acids. Trimming stripped 0 bases from V and 3 bases from J, with 9 bases between. The CDR3 DNA reads TGTGCCAGCAGCGTAGATCAGGGGCACTATGGCTACACCTTC. Translated: CASSVDQGHYGYTF.

This clone has a handful of counts. This sample includes further DNA sequences coding for the same CDR3. The rearrangement uses TRBV30 and TRBJ1-1; D unresolved. V was clipped by 0 bases and J by 3 bases, with 8 bases between them. CDR1 and CDR2 (germline): GTSNPN, SVGIG (reference sequence). This CDR3 region has 13 residues. DNA of the CDR3: TGTGCCTGGAGTGTACTGGGCGACACTGAAGCTTTCTTT. It specifies CAWSVLGDTEAFF.

J is TRBJ2-1 and V is TRBV13, with no clear D. Germline-derived CDR1 and CDR2 are PRHDT and FYEKMQ (reference sequence). This CDR3 contains 12 residues. Trimming left V 6 bases short and J 7 bases short, with 10 bases between. CDR3 in amino acids: CASSIEQNEQFF. The DNA for the CDR3 is TGTGCCAGCAGTATCGAGCAAAATGAGCAGTTCTTC.

The rearrangement uses TRBV30 and TRBJ2-5; the D gene is possibly TRBD1 (5 bases). Germline V gene sequence: CDR1 GTSNPN, CDR2 SVGIG (reference sequence). The CDR3 has 14 residues. The V end was cut by 2 bases, the J end by 7 bases, with 17 bases between. CDR3 in DNA: TGTGCCTGGAGTCCCGGACACGGAGAAGGGACCCAGTACTTC. It encodes CAWSPGHGEGTQYF.

The chain links TRBV4-1 to TRBJ2-7; TRBD1 is a possible D gene (6 bases). The V gene lost 1 base and the J gene lost 10 bases, with 11 bases spanning the gap. The CDR3 length is 12 residues. The germline V gene has CDR1 MGHRA and CDR2 YSYEKL. CDR3 protein: CASSQVGQTQYF. DNA of the CDR3: TGCGCCAGCAGCCAAGTCGGACAGACTCAGTACTTC.

The gene calls are TRBV6-6 and TRBJ2-1; D is ambiguous. V was clipped by 7 bases and J by 9 bases, with 13 bases between them. CDR1 MNHNY and CDR2 SVGAGI come from the germline V gene (reference sequence). The CDR3 consists of 12 residues. This chain's CDR3 is CASTHEGFEQFF. The DNA of the CDR3 is TGTGCCAGCACCCACGAAGGGTTTGAGCAGTTCTTC.

The rearrangement uses TRBV5-1 and TRBJ2-3; 14 nucleotides match TRBD2. The CDR3 loop spans 17 amino acids. Germline loops: CDR1 SGHRS, CDR2 YFSETQ. V lost 1 base and J lost 5; bases outside the gene matches: 6. For the CDR3, the DNA is TGCGCCAGCAGCTTGTCGGGACTAGCGGGGGTGATAGATACGCAGTATTTT. This encodes CASSLSGLAGVIDTQYF.

This chain uses TRBV9 with TRBJ1-2; tentative D call: TRBD1 (6 bases). This CDR3 is built from 15 residues. In germline, CDR1 is SGDLS, CDR2 YYNGEE. V dropped 4 bases and J dropped 4 bases, with 17 bases sitting between them. The CDR3 DNA sequence: TGTGCCAGCAGCCCCAGGGGAGGGGTGGGCTATGGCTACACCTTC. Its translation: CASSPRGGVGYGYTF.

This sequence joins TRBV4-1 and TRBJ2-7; D gene unclear. The CDR3 has 15 residues. Germline values: CDR1 MGHRA, CDR2 YSYEKL. Trimming pared 0 bases from V and 2 bases from J, leaving 11 bases between. The CDR3 loop is CASSQDNGPTYEQYF. The CDR3 coding sequence is TGCGCCAGCAGCCAAGATAACGGACCCACCTACGAGCAGTACTTC.

This clone has more than one count but fewer than ten. Other DNA sequences from this sample encode an identical CDR3 as well. J is TRBJ2-7 and V is TRBV9, with TRBD2 matching 7 bases. The CDR3 loop spans 15 amino acids. V lost 0 bases, J lost 0 bases, and 3 bases stayed unmatched. The germline gives CDR1 SGDLS, CDR2 YYNGEE. CDR3 residues: CASSVDGGSSYEQYF. CDR3 nucleotide sequence: TGTGCCAGCAGCGTAGACGGGGGGAGCTCCTACGAGCAGTACTTC.

The chain carries TRBV11-2 and TRBJ1-1; D remains unclear. Trimming left V 3 bases short and J 4 bases short, with 9 bases between. Germline V lookup: CDR1 SGHAT, CDR2 FQNNGV. The CDR3 has 13 residues. The CDR3 region is CASSLEGGTEAFF. In DNA, the CDR3 is TGTGCCAGCAGCTTGGAGGGAGGCACTGAAGCTTTCTTT.

The chain recombines TRBV7-9 with TRBJ2-7, with 8 bases lining up with TRBD1. Germline V CDR1 and CDR2: SEHNR, FQNEAQ (reference sequence). Trimming removed 9 bases from V and 4 bases from J; junction bases left unmatched: 11. This CDR3 is built from 14 residues. CDR3 sequence (DNA): TGTGCCAGTCAGCAATCAGGGGGCACGTACGAGCAGTACTTC. It codes for CASQQSGGTYEQYF.

This clone came up once. The chain employs TRBV5-6 and TRBJ1-5; D is possibly TRBD1 (6 bases). V was trimmed by 4 bases and J by 3 bases, leaving 20 bases between them. The CDR3 has 17 residues. The germline V gene has CDR1 SGHDT and CDR2 YYEEEE. The CDR3 DNA reads TGTGCCAGCAGCAATTTGGGGAATACAGGGTACAATCAGCCCCAGCATTTT. It encodes CASSNLGNTGYNQPQHF.

The chain links TRBV10-1 to TRBJ1-1; D gene ambiguous. Trimming took 4 bases from V and 0 from J, leaving 6 bases between them. The CDR3 covers 13 residues. CDR1 and CDR2 from the germline V gene are WNHNN and SYGVQD (reference sequence). This CDR3 is CASSVTMNTEAFF. The CDR3 nucleotides read TGCGCCAGCAGTGTTACCATGAACACTGAAGCTTTCTTT.

The J gene is TRBJ2-1, the V gene TRBV7-6, with no clear D. Between the trimmed V and J ends, which lost 1 base and 7 bases, there was a span of 5 bases. The CDR3 runs to 12 residues. CDR1 and CDR2 (germline): SGHVS, FNYEAQ. This CDR3 reads CASSLVGNEQFF. CDR3 sequence (DNA): TGTGCCAGCAGCTTAGTTGGAAATGAGCAGTTCTTC.

This clone was counted once. The chain uses TRBV4-1 and TRBJ1-2, with 8 bases lining up with TRBD1. This CDR3 has 13 amino acids. Germline CDR1 and CDR2: MGHRA and YSYEKL. V lost 7 bases to trimming and J lost 4 bases; unmatched junction nucleotides: 5. Written as DNA, the CDR3 is TGCGCCAGCAACCAGGGGGCGGCCTATGGCTACACCTTC. It encodes CASNQGAAYGYTF.

The genes are TRBV4-3 and TRBJ2-1; 10 bases are shared with TRBD2. CDR3 length: 16 amino acids. Unmatched junction bases numbered 9, after V lost 0 bases and J lost 10 bases. Germline V gives CDR1 LGHNA, CDR2 YSLEER. The CDR3 DNA reads TGCGCCAGCAGCCAAGACCGTCGGACTAGCGGAATAGAGCAGTTCTTC. Translating gives CASSQDRRTSGIEQFF.

This chain connects TRBV28 to TRBJ1-4; D call uncertain. The CDR3 is made up of 13 amino acids. V was shortened by 3 bases and J by 4 bases, with 6 bases between the two germline ends. Germline assignment: CDR1 MDHEN and CDR2 SYDVKM. The CDR3 loop is CASSFSFNEKLFF. The CDR3 region has the DNA TGTGCCAGCAGTTTCAGTTTTAATGAAAAACTGTTTTTT.

This chain connects TRBV6-5 to TRBJ2-7, with D possibly TRBD1 on 5 matching bases. Trimming removed 0 bases from V and 4 bases from J, with 16 bases in between. The CDR3 loop spans 16 amino acids. The germline gives CDR1 MNHEY, CDR2 SVGAGI. CDR3: CASSYSLAGSKYEQYF. CDR3 bases: TGTGCCAGCAGTTACTCATTGGCAGGGTCTAAGTACGAGCAGTACTTC.

V usage is TRBV7-3 and J usage is TRBJ1-1; no clear D gene. The CDR3 sequence is 16 residues long. CDR1 is SGHTA, CDR2 FQGTGA, per germline. V was clipped by 5 bases and J by 1 base, with 17 bases between them. Here the CDR3 reads CASSPEGGARNTEAFF. The DNA for the CDR3 is TGTGCCAGCAGCCCCGAGGGAGGCGCGCGGAACACTGAAGCTTTCTTT.

The V call is TRBV4-1, the J call TRBJ1-2; D possibly corresponds to TRBD1 (5 bases). The V end lost 1 base, the J end lost 2 bases, and 11 bases lay between the germline ends. Germline V CDR1 and CDR2: MGHRA, YSYEKL. The CDR3 extends over 15 amino acids. The CDR3 loop is CASSQVIDSNYGYTF. In DNA form, the CDR3 reads TGCGCCAGCAGCCAAGTGATAGACAGCAACTATGGCTACACCTTC.

This chain connects TRBV15 to TRBJ1-1, with D perhaps matching TRBD1 (6 bases). The germline V and J ends were trimmed by 6 bases and 6 bases, with 17 bases remaining between them. Germline V CDR1 and CDR2: LNHNV, YYDKDF (reference sequence). The CDR3 totals 14 residues. The CDR3 here is CATRVSGTFAEAFF. The CDR3 DNA is TGTGCCACCAGAGTCTCGGGGACATTCGCTGAAGCTTTCTTT. The whole variable domain, filled in from reference TRBV15 and TRBJ1-1, reads DAMVIQNPRYQVTQFGKPVTLSCSQTLNHNVMYWYQQKSSQAPKLLFHYYDKDFNNEADTPDNFQSRRPNTSFCFLDIRSPGLGDTAMYLCATRVSGTFAEAFFGQGTRLTVV.